One T cell receptor beta chain is described in this entry. There is no known antigen for this receptor. Base qualities are not provided; no much larger clone lies one nucleotide away. The data stem from a study of cytomegalovirus exposure and HLA in healthy donors (dated by TCRdb to about 2017). The study in broad terms: According to a later analysis, one platform produced both the approximately 110 validation repertoires and the 550 to 800 repertoires of the first cohort. The study aimed to test whether cataloging public T cell receptors could reveal signatures of past pathogen exposure. Along with the approximately 650-subject first cohort, a separate validation cohort of over 90 different subjects was used. To predict cytomegalovirus infection status, the study combined high-throughput TCR immunosequencing, statistical association of individual TCRs with disease status, and machine learning. Study-level results and caveats: In vitro tests confirmed that three of the cytomegalovirus-associated TCR beta chains recognize cytomegalovirus antigens. The study listed 164 TCR beta chains as associated with cytomegalovirus. The authors suggested that the approach could potentially be extended to other disease states and immunological phenotypes. Most TCR sequences were seen in very few donors, while some public TCRs were found in many individuals. All 120 or so repertoires were used to score co-occurrence in the validation cohort in a later analysis, because that analysis had no HLA typing for the cohort. In a later analysis, TCRs clustered in the first cohort were found to also tend to co-occur in the 130 or so validation repertoires, with approximately 94% of cluster scores above 0. In both the original and validation cohorts, the classifier was reported to diagnose cytomegalovirus status with high specificity and sensitivity.

The donors belonged to the validation cohort of roughly 120 subjects, which was separate from the 666-subject first cohort. Measured from the cysteine to the phenylalanine, the CDR3 is 14 residues long. Only CDR3 DNA remains: 42 bases, in frame from the first base. According to the germline V gene, CDR1 reads MGHDK and CDR2 reads SYGVNS. V drops 4 bases and J drops 6 bases, leaving 16 bases in between. The protocol used for the library was the immunoSEQ multiplex PCR assay. The original pipeline was this. A statistical classification framework was built to diagnose cytomegalovirus status from the catalog of TCR beta chain sequences. In its TCRdb copy, this immuneACCESS table keeps in-frame sequences only and misses some clones. Where compared with another copy, unresolved V genes explain less than half of these, and the others have no known cause. Clone size and V and J calls were adopted from that table, with D and trimming inferred from the DNA. The sample table shows over 150,000 clones, and about four fifths are seen once. The top ten clonotypes cover roughly 2.8% of the sample.

Sequenced sample: PBMCs. In this chain, TRBV25-1 is recombined with TRBJ2-7; TRBD2 might be the D gene, on 5 matching bases. The sequence came from a woman between 18 and 29 years old in good health and CMV-seropositive. Here the CDR3 is given as CASSGADFTCEQYF. The DNA sequence follows: TGTGCCAGCAGTGGTGCGGACTTCACGTGCGAGCAGTACTTC.